This TCR beta chain emerged from a study of shared clonotypes between healthy human individuals. DNA at about 210 ng, 25,000 to 35,000 T cell genomes, went into sorted-subset replicate PCRs. Data came from immunoSEQ multiplex PCR; TCRdb stores just in-frame clones and leaves some out. Altogether 1.5 million to 2.5 million clones are present, about 95% being singletons, with the ten largest covering around 1.2%. CDR3 length equals 18 residues. Losses at the gene ends were 0 bases for V and 2 bases for J; bases not matched to a gene: 10. The germline CDR1 and CDR2 sequences are MGHRA and YSYEKL. Naive-designated CD8 cells lacked CD45RO, were positively enriched for CCR7, and omitted terminally differentiated effector memory CD45RA+ cells.

Sequences were obtained from naive CD8+ T cells sorted from blood. The sequence came from a man younger than 35 in good health. The V gene is TRBV4-1, the J gene TRBJ2-7; 10 bases match TRBD2. CDR3 DNA sequence: TGCGCCAGCAGCCAAGAATCTATCCTAGCGGGGGCGACCTACGAGCAGTACTTC. Translated: CASSQESILAGATYEQYF.